This entry concerns a single TCR beta chain. The entry originates in a study of T cells in Graves' hyperthyroidism and ophthalmopathy. Germline CDR1 reads SGHVS; CDR2 reads FQNEAQ. CDR3 size: 14 residues. With 3 bases removed from V and 3 bases from J, the gap between germline ends came to 8 bases. Exclusion criteria comprised uncontrolled infection, other autoimmune disease, pregnancy or lactation. Regions amplified from RNA transcripts were the TCR beta CDR3 regions. The TCR CDR3 was amplified in a first-round RT-PCR using the HTBI primer set. From the multiplex PCR reads, TCRdb called clonotypes with MiXCR, one entry per CDR3 protein. The sample records hundreds of thousands of distinct CDR3 sequences, 45% being singletons.

Sequences were obtained from peripheral blood or thyroid tissue (not recorded which). The chain links TRBV7-8 to TRBJ2-2; D perhaps matches TRBD2 (6 bases). The TCR comes from an adult man with Graves' disease, either hyperthyroidism or ophthalmopathy (not recorded which). CDR3 sequence (DNA): TGTGCCAGCAGCTTGTGGGGGGACACCGGGGAGCTGTTTTTT. This translates into CASSLWGDTGELFF.